Below, one T cell receptor (beta chain) is given with its context. CDR3 length: 13 residues. V shed 6 bases and J shed 6 bases, with 12 bases lying between them. CDR1 is MNHEY and CDR2 is SVGAGI in the germline V gene. The source of the sample is a study of neoadjuvant anti-PD-1 for oral cavity cancer. Sequencing used immunoSEQ multiplex PCR; TCRdb keeps in-frame clones, though not all of them. The table includes tens of thousands of clones, around four fifths detected once. The source was PBMCs, collected before nivolumab (anti-PD-1) treatment. This clonotype originated in a person between 35 and 79 years old with oral cavity squamous cell carcinoma. The gene calls are TRBV6-5 and TRBJ2-4; weak D call: TRBD1 (6 bases). The CDR3 sequence: CASRRRTVNIQYF. CDR3 DNA sequence: TGTGCCAGCAGACGGCGGACAGTAAACATTCAGTACTTC.